This T cell receptor (beta chain) was recovered during a study of identical twins. MiXCR was run by TCRdb on the 5' RACE reads, yielding one entry per CDR3 protein. The sample carries roughly 240,000 distinct CDR3 sequences, roughly 7% recorded once. The germline V and J ends were trimmed by 8 bases and 7 bases, with 18 bases remaining between them. The CDR3 runs to 14 residues. CDR1 is SGHTA, CDR2 FQGNSA, per germline. About this clonotype itself: As yet, its antigen is unknown.

Study-level results: Among monozygotic twins, out-of-frame TCR alpha sharing exceeded what models predicted. Beta out-of-frame sequences showed weaker excess twin sharing.

The same sample was also used in a study of yellow fever vaccine responses in identical twins. That work contributes: Twins' vaccine T cell response reportedly seemed partly convergent, partly personalized.

This chain connects TRBV7-2 to TRBJ2-1; either TRBD1 or TRBD2 may supply D (6 bases each). This TCR was recovered from a woman aged 18-35 years in good health. Input material: memory (CD45RO+) T cells sorted from blood. The chain's CDR3 is CASAWGAPWNEQFF. CDR3 DNA: TGTGCCAGCGCCTGGGGGGCCCCCTGGAATGAGCAGTTCTTC. The full variable domain, with the rest looked up from reference TRBV7-2 and TRBJ2-1, is GAGVSQSPSNKVTEKGKDVELRCDPISGHTALYWYRQSLGQGLEFLIYFQGNSAPDKSGLPSDRFSAERTGGSVSTLTIQRTQQEDSAVYLCASAWGAPWNEQFFGPGTRLTVL.